A selection of T cell receptor beta chains follows, all from one sample in a study of blood T cell repertoires in COVID-19. Clones were sequenced by immunoSEQ multiplex PCR, and TCRdb holds only the in-frame ones, with some missing. The sample lists 250,000 to 350,000 clones; 88% were seen once. Sequencing was performed on PBMCs or T cells enriched from blood (not recorded which). The source is a woman younger than 45 who had recovered from COVID-19. Each CDR3 is given with its conserved first and last residue. A D gene is named only where the DNA matches it firmly. Rows give clone size only sometimes, using once, few, many, or a class for an expanded clone.

TRBV2	TRBD1	-	TRBJ1-5	TGTGCCAGCAGTGAACCGACAGGGCATGGCAATCAGCCCCAGCATTTT	CASSEPTGHGNQPQHF
TRBV5-1	TRBD2	once	TRBJ2-1	TGCGCCAGCAGCCACGGACTAGCGGGAGAGGTCTACAATGAGCAGTTCTTC	CASSHGLAGEVYNEQFF
TRBV24-1	TRBD1	-	TRBJ2-2	TGTGCCACCAGTGATCAACAGGGGGCGAACACCGGGGAGCTGTTTTTT	CATSDQQGANTGELFF
TRBV19	-	-	TRBJ1-1	TGTGCCAGCTCCGGGTCCCTCGTGGCTGAAGCTTTCTTT	CASSGSLVAEAFF
TRBV12-3/TRBV12-4	TRBD1	few	TRBJ1-2	TGTGCCAGCAGTGGACAGGGCCGAGGGGGCTACACCTTC	CASSGQGRGGYTF
TRBV9	-	-	TRBJ1-3	TGTGCCAGCAGCAGAGGAGGGAGAAGCTCTGGAAACACCATATATTTT	CASSRGGRSSGNTIYF
TRBV10-2	TRBD2	-	TRBJ2-7	TGCGCCAGCAGTCTAGCGGGGGGGCCGAGGAACGAGCAGTACTTC	CASSLAGGPRNEQYF
TRBV9	TRBD1	-	TRBJ1-2	TGTGCCAGCAGCCCTCGGGACAGCCGCTATGGCTACACCTTC	CASSPRDSRYGYTF
TRBV28	-	-	TRBJ1-2	TGTGCCACCGCGGACAGCCTCTATGGCTACACCTTC	CATADSLYGYTF
TRBV9	-	-	TRBJ2-2	TGTGCCAGCAGCGTACTCCGGACTTTAGGAACCGGGGAGCTGTTTTTT	CASSVLRTLGTGELFF
TRBV27	-	few	TRBJ1-4	TGTGCCAGCAAAAAGCGGGGTAGAGAGGAAAAACTGTTTTTT	CASKKRGREEKLFF
TRBV5-8	TRBD1	-	TRBJ2-3	TGTGCCAGCAGCCTGACAGGGGGAGGCACAGATACGCAGTATTTT	CASSLTGGGTDTQYF
TRBV7-9	TRBD1	few	TRBJ1-2	TGTGCCAGCAGCTCAGGAGGGGGCCGAAACTATGGCTACACCTTC	CASSSGGGRNYGYTF
TRBV30	-	-	TRBJ2-5	TGTGCCTGGAGTGGGTCGGGCCAAGAGACCCAGTACTTC	CAWSGSGQETQYF
TRBV14	TRBD1	-	TRBJ2-5	TGTGCCAGCAGCCCTACTTGGACAGGGGTTCAAGAGACCCAGTACTTC	CASSPTWTGVQETQYF
TRBV28	TRBD1	once	TRBJ1-1	TGTGCCAGCAGTTTAATCACAGGGGGCGCGTTGAACACTGAAGCTTTCTTT	CASSLITGGALNTEAFF
TRBV20-1	-	once	TRBJ1-1	TGCAGTGCTAGATCGGGGATCACAGCTTTCTTT	CSARSGITAFF
TRBV5-1	-	-	TRBJ2-5	TGCGCCAGCAGGCCGAGGGATAGAGAGACCCAGTACTTC	CASRPRDRETQYF
TRBV11-2	-	-	TRBJ1-4	TGTGCCAGCAGCTTAGCCCCAGGGGCTAATGAAAAACTGTTTTTT	CASSLAPGANEKLFF
TRBV2	-	-	TRBJ2-7	TGTGCCAGTGGACAGCACCTCTACGAGCAGTACTTC	CASGQHLYEQYF
TRBV18	-	-	TRBJ2-1	TGTGCCAGCTCACTAAACGGAGCAGGGAACAATGAGCAGTTCTTC	CASSLNGAGNNEQFF
TRBV27	TRBD2	-	TRBJ2-1	TGTGCCAGCAGTTTAATGGCGGGAGGGCCGGACAATGAGCAGTTCTTC	CASSLMAGGPDNEQFF
TRBV24-1	-	-	TRBJ2-5	TGTGCCACCAGCGGTGGATTCGGGGAGACCCAGTACTTC	CATSGGFGETQYF
TRBV4-3	-	-	TRBJ2-3	TGCGCCAGCAGCCCGGGGGTGGGGTTTGAGACAGATACGCAGTATTTT	CASSPGVGFETDTQYF